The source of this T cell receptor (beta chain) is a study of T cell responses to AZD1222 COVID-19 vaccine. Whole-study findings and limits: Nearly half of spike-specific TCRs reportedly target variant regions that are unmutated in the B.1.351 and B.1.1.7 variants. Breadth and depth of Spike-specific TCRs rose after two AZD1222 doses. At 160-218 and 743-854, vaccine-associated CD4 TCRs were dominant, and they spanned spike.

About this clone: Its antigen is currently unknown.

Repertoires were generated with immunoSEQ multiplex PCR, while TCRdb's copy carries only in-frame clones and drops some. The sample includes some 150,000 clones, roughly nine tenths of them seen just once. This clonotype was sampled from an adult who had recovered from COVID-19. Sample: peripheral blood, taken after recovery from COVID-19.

The CDR3 spells CASSPVSGQGAYEQYF. In DNA, the CDR3 is TGTGCCAGCAGCCCCGTCTCTGGCCAGGGAGCCTACGAGCAGTACTTC. The rearrangement joins TRBV3-1 (or the pseudogene TRBV3-2) to TRBJ2-7; D may correspond to TRBD1 or TRBD2 (5 bases each). V was trimmed by 4 bases and J by 2 bases, leaving 18 bases between them. This CDR3 has 16 residues. Germline lookup yields CDR1 LGHDT and CDR2 YNNKEL (reference sequence).